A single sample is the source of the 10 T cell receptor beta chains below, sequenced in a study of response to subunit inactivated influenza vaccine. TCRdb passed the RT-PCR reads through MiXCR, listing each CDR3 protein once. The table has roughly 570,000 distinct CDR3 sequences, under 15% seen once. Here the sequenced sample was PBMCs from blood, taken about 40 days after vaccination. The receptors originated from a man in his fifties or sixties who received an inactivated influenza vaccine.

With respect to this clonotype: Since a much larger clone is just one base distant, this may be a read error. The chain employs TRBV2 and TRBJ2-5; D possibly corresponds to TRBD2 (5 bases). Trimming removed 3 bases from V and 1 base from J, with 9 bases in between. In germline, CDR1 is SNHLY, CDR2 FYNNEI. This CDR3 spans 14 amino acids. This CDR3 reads CASSDPRVQETQYF. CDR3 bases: TGTGCCAGCAGTGACCCGCGGGTCCAAGAGACCCAGTACTTC.

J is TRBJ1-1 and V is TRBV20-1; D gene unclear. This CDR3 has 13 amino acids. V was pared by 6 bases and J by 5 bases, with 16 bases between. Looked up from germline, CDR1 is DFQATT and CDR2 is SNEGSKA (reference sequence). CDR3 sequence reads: CSATLGGGTEAFF. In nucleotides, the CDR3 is TGCAGTGCAACCCTGGGTGGCGGTACTGAAGCTTTCTTT.

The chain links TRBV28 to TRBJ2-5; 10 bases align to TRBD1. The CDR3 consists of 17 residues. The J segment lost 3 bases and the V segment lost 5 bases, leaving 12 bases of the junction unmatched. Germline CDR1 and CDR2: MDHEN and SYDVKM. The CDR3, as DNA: TGTGCCAGCAGTACCCGGGACAGGGGAATGGTAAAAGAGACCCAGTACTTC. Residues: CASSTRDRGMVKETQYF.

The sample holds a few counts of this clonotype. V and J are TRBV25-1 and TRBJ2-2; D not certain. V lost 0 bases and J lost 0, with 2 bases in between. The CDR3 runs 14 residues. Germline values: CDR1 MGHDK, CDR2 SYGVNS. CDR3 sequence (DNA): TGTGCCAGCAGTGAATATGCGAACACCGGGGAGCTGTTTTTT. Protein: CASSEYANTGELFF.

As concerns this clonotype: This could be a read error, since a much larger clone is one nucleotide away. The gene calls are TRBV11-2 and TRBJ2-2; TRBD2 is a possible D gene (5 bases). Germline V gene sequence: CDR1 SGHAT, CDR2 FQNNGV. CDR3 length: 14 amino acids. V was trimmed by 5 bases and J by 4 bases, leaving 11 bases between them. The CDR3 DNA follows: TGTGCCAGCAGCCCCACTAGGAGCACCGGGGAGCTGTTTTTT. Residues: CASSPTRSTGELFF.

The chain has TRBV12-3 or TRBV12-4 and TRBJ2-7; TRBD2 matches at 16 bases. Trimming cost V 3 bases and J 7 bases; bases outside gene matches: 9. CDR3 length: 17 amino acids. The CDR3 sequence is CASSLGTSGRAVGEQYF. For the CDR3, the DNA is TGTGCCAGCAGTTTGGGGACTAGCGGGAGGGCCGTAGGTGAGCAGTACTTC.

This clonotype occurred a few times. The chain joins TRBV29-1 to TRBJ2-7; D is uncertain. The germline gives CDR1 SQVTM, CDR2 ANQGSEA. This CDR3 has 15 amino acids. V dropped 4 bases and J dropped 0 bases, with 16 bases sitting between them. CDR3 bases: TGCAGCGTTGTTGGGTCCCATCCCCTCTCCTACGAGCAGTACTTC. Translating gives CSVVGSHPLSYEQYF.

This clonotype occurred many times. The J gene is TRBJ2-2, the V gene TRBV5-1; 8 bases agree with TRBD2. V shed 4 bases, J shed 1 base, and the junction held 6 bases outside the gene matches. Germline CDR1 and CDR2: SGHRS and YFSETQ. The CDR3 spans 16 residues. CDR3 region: CASSGGTRLNTGELFF. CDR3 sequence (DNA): TGCGCCAGCAGCGGAGGGACTAGGCTGAACACCGGGGAGCTGTTTTTT.

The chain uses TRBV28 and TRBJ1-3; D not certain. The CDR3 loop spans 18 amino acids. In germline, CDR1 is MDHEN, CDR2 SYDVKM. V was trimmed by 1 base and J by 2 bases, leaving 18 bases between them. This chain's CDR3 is CASSLFWPERTPGNTIYF. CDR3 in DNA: TGTGCCAGCAGTTTATTTTGGCCCGAACGAACCCCTGGAAACACCATATATTTT.

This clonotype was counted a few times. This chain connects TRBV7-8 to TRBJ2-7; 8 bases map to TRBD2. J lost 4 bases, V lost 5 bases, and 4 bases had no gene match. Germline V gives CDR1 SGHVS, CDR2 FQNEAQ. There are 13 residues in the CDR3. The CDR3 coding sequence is TGTGCCAGCAGCGCCGCGGGGGGTTACGAGCAGTACTTC. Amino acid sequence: CASSAAGGYEQYF.